This T cell receptor (beta chain) was identified during a study of response to subunit inactivated influenza vaccine. TCRdb called the RT-PCR reads again in MiXCR, with one record for every CDR3 protein. The table lists fewer than 700,000 distinct CDR3 sequences, 13% of them singletons. The CDR3 sequence is 11 residues long. Germline loops: CDR1 GTSNPN, CDR2 SVGIG (reference sequence). Between the trimmed V and J ends, which lost 0 bases and 8 bases, there was a span of 7 bases. The study's findings and limits: Each seasonal influenza vaccination recruits few new T cells, the authors suggested.

A remark on this clonotype: Its antigen is still unknown.

The chain couples TRBV30 to TRBJ1-1; D ambiguous. This sequence originates from a middle-aged man who received an inactivated influenza vaccine. The starting material was PBMCs from blood, obtained 40 to 50 days after vaccination. The CDR3 region is CAWSVPAEAFF. The CDR3 DNA follows: TGTGCCTGGAGTGTACCTGCAGAAGCTTTCTTT.